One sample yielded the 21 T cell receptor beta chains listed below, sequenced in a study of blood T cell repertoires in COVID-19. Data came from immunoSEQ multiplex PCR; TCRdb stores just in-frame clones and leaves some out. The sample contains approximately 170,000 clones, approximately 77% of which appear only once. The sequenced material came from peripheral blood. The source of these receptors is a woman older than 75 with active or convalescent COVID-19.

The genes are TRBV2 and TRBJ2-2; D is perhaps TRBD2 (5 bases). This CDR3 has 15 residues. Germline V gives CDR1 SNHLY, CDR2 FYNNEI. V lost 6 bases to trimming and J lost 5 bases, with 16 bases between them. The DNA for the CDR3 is TGTGCCAGCAGCCTCGGGGTGGGTGAGACCGGGGAGCTGTTTTTT. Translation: CASSLGVGETGELFF. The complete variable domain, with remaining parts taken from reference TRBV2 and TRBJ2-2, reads EPEVTQTPSHQVTQMGQEVILRCVPISNHLYFYWYRQILGQKVEFLVSFYNNEISEKSEIFDDQFSVERPDGSNFTLKIRSTKLEDSAMYFCASSLGVGETGELFFGEGSRLTVL.

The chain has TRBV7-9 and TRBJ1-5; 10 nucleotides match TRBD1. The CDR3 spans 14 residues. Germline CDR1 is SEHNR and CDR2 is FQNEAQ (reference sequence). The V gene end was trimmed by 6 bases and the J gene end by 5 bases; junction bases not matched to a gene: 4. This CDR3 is CASSSGQGDQPQHF. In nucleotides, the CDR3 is TGTGCCAGCAGTTCCGGACAGGGGGATCAGCCCCAGCATTTT.

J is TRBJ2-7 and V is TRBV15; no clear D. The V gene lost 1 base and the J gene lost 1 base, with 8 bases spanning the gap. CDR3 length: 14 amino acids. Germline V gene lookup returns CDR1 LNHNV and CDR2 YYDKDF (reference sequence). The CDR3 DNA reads TGTGCCACCAGCAGAGGCGGCACATCCTACGAGCAGTACTTC. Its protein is CATSRGGTSYEQYF.

Here the CDR3 reads CAWGRDSMNTEAFF. Here the CDR3 DNA reads TGTGCCTGGGGCCGGGACAGCATGAACACTGAAGCTTTCTTT. The chain employs TRBV30 and TRBJ1-1; 7 bases fit TRBD1. Looked up from germline, CDR1 is GTSNPN and CDR2 is SVGIG (reference sequence). The CDR3 is 14 residues long. Trimming at V came to 5 bases and at J to 0 bases, leaving 6 bases not matched to a gene.

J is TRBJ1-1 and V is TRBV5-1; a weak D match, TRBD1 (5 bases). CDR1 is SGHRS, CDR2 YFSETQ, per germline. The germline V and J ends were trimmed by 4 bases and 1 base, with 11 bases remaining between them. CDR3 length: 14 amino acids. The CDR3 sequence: CASSTAGGNTEAFF. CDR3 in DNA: TGCGCCAGCAGCACCGCCGGGGGGAACACTGAAGCTTTCTTT.

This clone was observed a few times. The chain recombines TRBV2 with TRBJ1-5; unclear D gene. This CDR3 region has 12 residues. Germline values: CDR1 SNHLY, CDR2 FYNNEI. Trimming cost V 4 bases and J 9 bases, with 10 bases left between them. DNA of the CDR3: TGTGCCAGCAGTGTGAGGCTCGGGCCCCAGCATTTT. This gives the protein CASSVRLGPQHF.

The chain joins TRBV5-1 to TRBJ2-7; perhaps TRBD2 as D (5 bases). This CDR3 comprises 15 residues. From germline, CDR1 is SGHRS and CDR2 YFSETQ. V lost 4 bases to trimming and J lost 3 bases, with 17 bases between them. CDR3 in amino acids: CASSPRYGSSYEQYF. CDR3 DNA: TGCGCCAGCAGCCCTAGGTATGGGAGCAGCTACGAGCAGTACTTC.

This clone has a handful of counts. The CDR3 here is CASSYYVRVGEYGYTF. The CDR3 region has the DNA TGTGCCAGCAGTTACTACGTCCGGGTGGGAGAATATGGCTACACCTTC. J is TRBJ1-2 and V is TRBV6-5; D is undetermined. V was clipped by 1 base and J by 5 bases, with 17 bases between them. Germline V gene data show CDR1 as MNHEY and CDR2 as SVGAGI. This CDR3 spans 16 amino acids.

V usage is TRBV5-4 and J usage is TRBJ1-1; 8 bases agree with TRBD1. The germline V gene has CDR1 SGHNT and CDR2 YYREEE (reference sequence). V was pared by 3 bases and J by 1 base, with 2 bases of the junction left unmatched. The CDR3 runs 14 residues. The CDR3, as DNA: TGTGCCAGCAGCTGGACAGGGAGGAACACTGAAGCTTTCTTT. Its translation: CASSWTGRNTEAFF. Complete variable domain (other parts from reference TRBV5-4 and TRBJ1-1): ETGVTQSPTHLIKTRGQQVTLRCSSQSGHNTVSWYQQALGQGPQFIFQYYREEENGRGNFPPRFSGLQFPNYSSELNVNALELDDSALYLCASSWTGRNTEAFFGQGTRLTVV.

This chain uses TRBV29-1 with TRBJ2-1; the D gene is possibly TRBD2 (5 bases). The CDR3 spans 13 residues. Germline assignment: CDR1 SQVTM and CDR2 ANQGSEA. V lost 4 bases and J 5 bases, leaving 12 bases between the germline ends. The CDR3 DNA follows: TGCAGCGTTGTAGTACAGACTAACAATGAGCAGTTCTTC. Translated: CSVVVQTNNEQFF.

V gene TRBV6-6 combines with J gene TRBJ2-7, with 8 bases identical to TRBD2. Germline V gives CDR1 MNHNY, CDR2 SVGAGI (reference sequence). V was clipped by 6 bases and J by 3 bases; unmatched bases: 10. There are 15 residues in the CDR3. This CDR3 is CASRIAGRTYYEQYF. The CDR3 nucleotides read TGTGCCAGCAGGATAGCGGGGCGAACCTACTACGAGCAGTACTTC.

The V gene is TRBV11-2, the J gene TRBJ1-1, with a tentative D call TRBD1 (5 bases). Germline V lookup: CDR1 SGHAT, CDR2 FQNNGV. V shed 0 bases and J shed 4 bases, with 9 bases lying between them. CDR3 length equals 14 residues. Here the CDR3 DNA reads TGTGCCAGCAGCTTAGATCCCGGGGGCACTGAAGCTTTCTTT. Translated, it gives CASSLDPGGTEAFF.

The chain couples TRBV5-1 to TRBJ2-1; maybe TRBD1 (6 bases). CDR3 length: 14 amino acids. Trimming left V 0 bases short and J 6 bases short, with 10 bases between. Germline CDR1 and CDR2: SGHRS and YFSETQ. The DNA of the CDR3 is TGCGCCAGCAGCTTGGGGGGGCGCCTCAATGAGCAGTTCTTC. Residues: CASSLGGRLNEQFF.

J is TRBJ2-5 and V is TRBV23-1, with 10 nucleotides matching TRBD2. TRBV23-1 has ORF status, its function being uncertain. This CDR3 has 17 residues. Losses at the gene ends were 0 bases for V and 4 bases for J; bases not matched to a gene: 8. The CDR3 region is CASSQSNLAGVRETQYF. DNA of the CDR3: TGCGCCAGCAGTCAATCGAACCTAGCGGGAGTAAGAGAGACCCAGTACTTC.

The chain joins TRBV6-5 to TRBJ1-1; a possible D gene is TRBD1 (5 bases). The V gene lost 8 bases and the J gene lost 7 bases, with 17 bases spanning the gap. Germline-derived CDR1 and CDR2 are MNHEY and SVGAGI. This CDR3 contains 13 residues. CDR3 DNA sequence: TGTGCCAGCGGAGGGGACGGTCTTAGTGAAGCTTTCTTT. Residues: CASGGDGLSEAFF.

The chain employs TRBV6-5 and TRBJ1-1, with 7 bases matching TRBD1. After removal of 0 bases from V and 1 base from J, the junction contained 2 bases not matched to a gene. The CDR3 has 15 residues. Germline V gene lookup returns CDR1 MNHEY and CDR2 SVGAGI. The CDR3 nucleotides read TGTGCCAGCAGTTACTCGGCAGGGGGGAACACTGAAGCTTTCTTT. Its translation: CASSYSAGGNTEAFF.

The CDR3 loop reads CAWSPSLSTDTQYF. CDR3 nucleotide sequence: TGTGCCTGGAGTCCCTCCCTGAGCACAGATACGCAGTATTTT. The V gene is TRBV30, the J gene TRBJ2-3; D remains unclear. Germline CDR1 GTSNPN, CDR2 SVGIG (reference sequence). The CDR3 is made up of 14 amino acids. V was cut by 2 bases and J by 0 bases, with 9 bases left in between.

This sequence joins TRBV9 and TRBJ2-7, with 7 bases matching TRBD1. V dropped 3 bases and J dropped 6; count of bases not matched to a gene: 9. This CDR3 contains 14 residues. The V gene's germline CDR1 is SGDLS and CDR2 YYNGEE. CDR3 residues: CASSAQTGAREQYF. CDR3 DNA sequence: TGTGCCAGCAGCGCACAAACAGGGGCCCGCGAGCAGTACTTC.

This CDR3 is CASRIAGGPYEQYF. DNA for the CDR3: TGCGCCAGCAGAATAGCGGGAGGCCCCTACGAGCAGTACTTC. The gene calls are TRBV10-2 and TRBJ2-7; the match to TRBD2 covers 10 bases. Unmatched junction bases numbered 4, after V lost 6 bases and J lost 2 bases. This CDR3 is 14 amino acids long. Germline V gives CDR1 WSHSY, CDR2 SAAADI.

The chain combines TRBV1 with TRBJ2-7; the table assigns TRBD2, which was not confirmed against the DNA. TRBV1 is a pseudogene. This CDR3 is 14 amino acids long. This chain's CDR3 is CTSSLKSKIDEQYF. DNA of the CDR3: TGCACCAGCAGCCTTAAGTCTAAGATCGATGAGCAGTACTTC.

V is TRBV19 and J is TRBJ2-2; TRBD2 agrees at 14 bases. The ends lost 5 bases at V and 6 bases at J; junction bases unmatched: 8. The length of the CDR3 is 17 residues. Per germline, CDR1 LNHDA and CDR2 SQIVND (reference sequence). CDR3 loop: CASSPGTSGRNAGELFF. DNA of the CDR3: TGTGCCAGTAGTCCGGGGACTAGCGGGAGAAATGCCGGGGAGCTGTTTTTT.